This record looks at one TCR beta chain sequence and its context. Its matching antigen is unknown. The data were obtained in a study of shared clonotypes between healthy human individuals. Study results and limitations: Clonotype sharing among donors was expected to depend on sequencing depth. Having only a few donors restricted how much genetic and exposure-history diversity was captured. What rarefaction showed was incomplete sorted-subset sequencing despite large depth.

Naive CD8 cells lacked CD45RO, underwent positive selection for CCR7 and left out terminally differentiated effector memory CD45RA+ cells. When replicate PCRs were run on sorted subsets, they used 200 ng DNA, around 33,000 T cell genomes. The method was immunoSEQ multiplex PCR; TCRdb's version includes in-frame clones alone and lacks a portion of them. The profile shows some 2.1 million clones, about 94% of them singletons. Trimming shortened V by 8 bases and J by 10 bases, and 21 bases separated the two germline ends. Per the germline V gene, CDR1 is MNHEY and CDR2 is SVGAGI. There are 14 residues in the CDR3.

The receptor's source is a man aged 18 to 29 in good health. Some clones in this sample may be carry-over from other donors' samples. Specimen: naive CD8+ T cells from PBMCs. V usage is TRBV6-5 and J usage is TRBJ2-1, with a tentative D call TRBD2 (6 bases). This CDR3 reads CASGAESWGREQFF. DNA for the CDR3: TGTGCCAGCGGAGCCGAAAGCTGGGGGAGGGAGCAGTTCTTC.